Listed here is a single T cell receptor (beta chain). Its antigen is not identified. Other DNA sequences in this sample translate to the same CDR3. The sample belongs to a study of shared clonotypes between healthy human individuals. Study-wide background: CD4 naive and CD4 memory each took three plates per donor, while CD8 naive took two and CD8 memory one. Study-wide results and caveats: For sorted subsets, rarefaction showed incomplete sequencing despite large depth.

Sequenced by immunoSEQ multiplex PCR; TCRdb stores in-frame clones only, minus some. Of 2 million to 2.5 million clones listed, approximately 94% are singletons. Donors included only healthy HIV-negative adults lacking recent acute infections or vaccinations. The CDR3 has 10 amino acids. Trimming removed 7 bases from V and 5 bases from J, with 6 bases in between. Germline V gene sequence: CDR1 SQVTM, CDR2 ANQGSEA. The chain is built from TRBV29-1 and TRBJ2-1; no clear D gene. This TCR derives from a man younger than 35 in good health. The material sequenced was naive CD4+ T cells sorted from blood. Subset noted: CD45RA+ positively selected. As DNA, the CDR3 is TGCAGCGCTTCCAACAATGAGCAGTTCTTC. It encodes CSASNNEQFF.